Each of the 24 T cell receptor beta chains below was sequenced from the same sample in a study of T cell repertoires in cytomegalovirus infection. Each CDR3 protein gets one entry after TCRdb re-called the reads with MiXCR. The sample includes roughly 630,000 distinct CDR3 sequences, 20% to 25% of them seen just once. The sequenced material came from CD8+ T cells from PBMCs. Every receptor here comes from a human donor in good health (CMV status not recorded). Some clones in this sample may be carry-over from other donors' samples.

V is TRBV7-9 and J is TRBJ2-5, with TRBD1 identical over 7 bases. CDR3 length: 15 residues. CDR1 is SEHNR, CDR2 FQNEAQ, per germline (reference sequence). J gave up 2 bases and V 6 bases, and 9 bases lay outside the gene matches. CDR3 loop: CASRFTGTEQETQYF. In DNA, the CDR3 is TGTGCCAGCAGGTTTACCGGGACAGAACAAGAGACCCAGTACTTC. The entire variable domain, with the rest obtained from reference TRBV7-9 and TRBJ2-5, is as follows: DTGVSQNPRHKITKRGQNVTFRCDPISEHNRLYWYRQTLGQGPEFLTYFQNEAQLEKSRLLSDRFSAERPKGSFSTLEIQRTEQGDSAMYLCASRFTGTEQETQYFGPGTRLLVL.

This clonotype has at least ten counts. J is TRBJ1-1 and V is TRBV6-1, with 8 bases that match TRBD1. The CDR3 loop spans 15 amino acids. With V trimmed by 6 bases and J by 5 bases, 11 bases remained unmatched. CDR1 and CDR2 from the germline V gene are MNHNS and SASEGT. DNA of the CDR3: TGTGCCAGCAGGACCTCGGACAGGGAGAGTACTGAAGCTTTCTTT. Translated, it gives CASRTSDRESTEAFF.

This clonotype was detected ten times or more. The genes are TRBV7-6 and TRBJ1-1; D is unclear. Germline lookup yields CDR1 SGHVS and CDR2 FNYEAQ. V lost 5 bases to trimming and J lost 1 base, with 17 bases between them. The CDR3 consists of 16 residues. This chain's CDR3 is CASSAAPGFQNTEAFF. The CDR3 DNA is TGTGCCAGCAGCGCTGCTCCCGGGTTTCAGAACACTGAAGCTTTCTTT.

This clonotype occurred many times. The gene calls are TRBV6-2 or TRBV6-3 and TRBJ2-5; TRBD2 matches at 10 bases. V lost 8 bases to trimming and J lost 5 bases; unmatched junction nucleotides: 8. CDR3 length equals 14 residues. The V gene's germline CDR1 is MNHEY and CDR2 SVGEGT. The CDR3 reads CASLERGGRETQYF. CDR3 sequence (DNA): TGTGCCAGCTTGGAGCGGGGGGGCCGTGAGACCCAGTACTTC.

This clonotype was seen a few times. This chain joins TRBV28 and TRBJ2-2; D possibly corresponds to TRBD1 (7 bases). The V end was cut by 9 bases, the J end by 4 bases, with 24 bases between. Germline V gene data show CDR1 as MDHEN and CDR2 as SYDVKM. This CDR3 comprises 17 residues. The CDR3 spells CASCLGGGFWSTGELFF. DNA of the CDR3: TGTGCCAGTTGCCTTGGAGGGGGCTTTTGGTCCACCGGGGAGCTGTTTTTT.

This clonotype was observed a handful of times. The chain couples TRBV20-1 to TRBJ1-6; 7 nucleotides align to TRBD1. The length of the CDR3 is 15 residues. The germline V gene has CDR1 DFQATT and CDR2 SNEGSKA (reference sequence). Trimming cost V 2 bases and J 7 bases; bases outside gene matches: 8. CDR3 protein: CSARLNRGGNSPLHF. The CDR3 DNA follows: TGCAGTGCTAGATTAAACAGGGGAGGGAATTCACCCCTCCACTTT.

The V and J genes are TRBV7-9 and TRBJ2-3; TRBD2 matches at 15 bases. V dropped 4 bases and J dropped 2; count of bases not matched to a gene: 13. The germline CDR1 and CDR2 sequences are SEHNR and FQNEAQ (reference sequence). The CDR3 covers 20 residues. This chain's CDR3 is CASSSPSGLAGGRDTDTQYF. DNA for the CDR3: TGTGCCAGCAGCTCACCATCCGGACTAGCGGGGGGGCGCGACACAGATACGCAGTATTTT.

The table lists this clonotype with a few counts. The genes are TRBV10-1 and TRBJ1-6; no definite D call. The CDR3 has 11 amino acids. Germline V gene lookup returns CDR1 WNHNN and CDR2 SYGVQD (reference sequence). V was cut by 6 bases and J by 13 bases, with 10 bases left in between. The DNA for the CDR3 is TGCGCCAGCAGGGCTGGACGGCCCCTCCACTTT. Translated, it gives CASRAGRPLHF.

The table lists this clonotype with a few counts. This chain uses TRBV29-1 with TRBJ2-1; D might be TRBD1 (6 bases). In germline, CDR1 is SQVTM, CDR2 ANQGSEA. This CDR3 comprises 16 residues. V gave up 5 bases and J gave up 0 bases, with 17 bases separating them. CDR3 residues: CSVLGASGPSYNEQFF. The CDR3 DNA follows: TGCAGCGTTTTGGGGGCTTCGGGGCCCTCCTACAATGAGCAGTTCTTC.

This clonotype was recorded at least ten times. The chain carries TRBV7-2 and TRBJ1-2, with TRBD1 matching over 7 bases. This CDR3 contains 14 residues. Germline lookup yields CDR1 SGHTA and CDR2 FQGNSA. The junction had 3 bases not matched to a gene; V was cut back by 2 bases and J by 3 bases. CDR3 region: CASSLHRGDYGYTF. CDR3 coding DNA: TGTGCCAGCAGCTTACACAGGGGAGACTATGGCTACACCTTC.

The sample holds a few counts of this clonotype. The chain is built from TRBV7-9 and TRBJ2-5, with D maybe TRBD1 (7 bases). CDR3 length: 14 amino acids. Trimming shortened V by 5 bases and J by 0 bases, and 10 bases separated the two germline ends. Germline CDR1 and CDR2: SEHNR and FQNEAQ (reference sequence). The CDR3 DNA is TGTGCCAGCAGCGCGGGACAGCACCAAGAGACCCAGTACTTC. Translated, it gives CASSAGQHQETQYF.

The rearrangement joins TRBV19 to TRBJ1-5; 9 nucleotides line up with TRBD1. CDR1 and CDR2 (germline): LNHDA, SQIVND (reference sequence). V dropped 4 bases and J dropped 5; count of bases not matched to a gene: 6. CDR3 length equals 15 residues. The CDR3 reads CASSRLRDRDQPQHF. The DNA of the CDR3 is TGTGCCAGTAGTAGGCTCCGGGACAGGGATCAGCCCCAGCATTTT.

This chain connects TRBV6-5 to TRBJ1-2; 7 bases align to TRBD1. The CDR3 spans 21 residues. The V segment lost 5 bases and the J segment 7 bases; nucleotides outside the gene matches: 31. Germline V CDR1 and CDR2: MNHEY, SVGAGI. CDR3 sequence: CASSLGTAPTTATMAGAGYTF. CDR3 sequence (DNA): TGTGCCAGCAGTCTCGGGACAGCCCCAACTACAGCAACTATGGCGGGTGCTGGCTACACCTTC.

The rearrangement links TRBV28 to TRBJ2-7; 8 bases are shared with TRBD1. The CDR3 runs 14 residues. V dropped 5 bases and J dropped 5; count of bases not matched to a gene: 8. CDR1 and CDR2 from the germline V gene are MDHEN and SYDVKM. As DNA, the CDR3 is TGTGCCAGCAGTCCCAGGACAGGGAAGAACGAGCAGTACGTC. It translates to CASSPRTGKNEQYV.

At least ten counts were recorded for this clonotype. This sequence joins TRBV12-3 or TRBV12-4 and TRBJ1-2; D is perhaps TRBD1 (6 bases). The CDR3 has 13 amino acids. V was trimmed by 5 bases and J by 6 bases, leaving 13 bases between them. Here the CDR3 DNA reads TGTGCCAGCAGTCCCCCAGGGGCAGATGGCTACACCTTC. Protein sequence: CASSPPGADGYTF.

In this sample, this clonotype turned up many times. The chain has TRBV7-9 and TRBJ2-7; D is undetermined. The V end lost 5 bases, the J end lost 7 bases, and 9 bases lay between the germline ends. This CDR3 region has 11 residues. Germline CDR1 reads SEHNR; CDR2 reads FQNEAQ (reference sequence). The CDR3 sequence is CASSPGKEQYF. CDR3 in DNA: TGTGCCAGCAGCCCAGGAAAGGAGCAGTACTTC.

This clonotype was seen ten or more times. The rearrangement links TRBV12-3 or TRBV12-4 to TRBJ2-1; no definite D call. V gave up 2 bases and J gave up 2 bases, with 4 bases separating them. The CDR3 spans 13 residues. The CDR3 region is CASSLLAYNEQFF. DNA for the CDR3: TGTGCCAGCAGTTTACTAGCCTACAATGAGCAGTTCTTC.

This chain joins TRBV6-6 and TRBJ2-7; D might be TRBD1 (6 bases). CDR3 length: 14 residues. Trimming stripped 2 bases from V and 0 bases from J, with 8 bases between. The germline gives CDR1 MNHNY, CDR2 SVGAGI (reference sequence). The CDR3: CASSYTGISYEQYF. In DNA, the CDR3 is TGTGCCAGCAGTTACACAGGGATCTCCTACGAGCAGTACTTC.

This clonotype was detected a few times. This rearrangement joins TRBV6-5 to TRBJ2-3; 8 nucleotides line up with TRBD2. Per the germline V gene, CDR1 is MNHEY and CDR2 is SVGAGI. The CDR3 spans 15 residues. Unmatched junction bases numbered 5, after V lost 0 bases and J lost 6 bases. The CDR3 spells CASSYSPGGADTQYF. In DNA form, the CDR3 reads TGTGCCAGCAGTTACTCGCCCGGGGGGGCGGATACGCAGTATTTT.

Many counts were recorded for this clonotype. This sequence joins TRBV7-2 and TRBJ2-1; 7 nucleotides line up with TRBD2. The CDR3 extends over 16 amino acids. Trimming cost V 5 bases and J 5 bases; bases outside gene matches: 12. From germline, CDR1 is SGHTA and CDR2 FQGNSA. The CDR3 nucleotides are TGTGCCAGCAGCACCTCGAGGGGAGGGAGCCACAATGAGCAGTTCTTC. Amino acid sequence: CASSTSRGGSHNEQFF.

This clonotype was counted many times. V is TRBV12-3 or TRBV12-4 and J is TRBJ1-1; no clear D. The V gene lost 5 bases and the J gene lost 0 bases, with 13 bases spanning the gap. This CDR3 has 15 residues. DNA for the CDR3: TGTGCCAGCAGTCCCTCTGGGTCCGTGAACACTGAAGCTTTCTTT. The encoded protein is CASSPSGSVNTEAFF.

The chain joins TRBV27 to TRBJ1-1; possible D gene TRBD1, 6 bases. This CDR3 is 14 amino acids long. In germline, CDR1 is MNHEY, CDR2 SMNVEV (reference sequence). The germline V and J ends were trimmed by 3 bases and 1 base, with 9 bases remaining between them. The CDR3 DNA is TGTGCCAGCAGTTTGGGGGCCCCGAACACTGAAGCTTTCTTT. Translation: CASSLGAPNTEAFF.

As for this clonotype: Its ends do not fully match the called genes, so a read error is possible. V usage is TRBV25-1 and J usage is TRBJ2-2; perhaps TRBD1 as D (6 bases). CDR3 length: 15 residues. Germline V lookup: CDR1 MGHDK, CDR2 SYGVNS. The CDR3 coding sequence is TGTGCCAGCAGTCACTATGAGGGGGACACCGAGGAGCTGTTTTTT. The encoded protein is CASSHYEGDTEELFF.

This clonotype was counted ten times or more. This chain uses TRBV7-8 with TRBJ2-1, with TRBD1 matching 7 bases. V was clipped by 3 bases and J by 4 bases; unmatched bases: 6. The CDR3 covers 15 residues. Germline V gene lookup returns CDR1 SGHVS and CDR2 FQNEAQ. CDR3 DNA: TGTGCCAGCAGCTTTCTCCAGGGGGTTTACAATGAGCAGTTCTTC. Translated: CASSFLQGVYNEQFF.